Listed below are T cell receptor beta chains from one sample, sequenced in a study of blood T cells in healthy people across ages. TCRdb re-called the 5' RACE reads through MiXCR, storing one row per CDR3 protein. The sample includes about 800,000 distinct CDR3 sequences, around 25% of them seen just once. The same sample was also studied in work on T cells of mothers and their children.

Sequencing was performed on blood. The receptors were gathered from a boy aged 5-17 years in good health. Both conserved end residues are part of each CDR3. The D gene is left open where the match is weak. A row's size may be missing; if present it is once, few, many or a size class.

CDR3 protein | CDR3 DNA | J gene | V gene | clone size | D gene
CASSRTSGGGLEQYF | TGTGCCAGCAGCAGGACTAGCGGGGGGGGGCTCGAGCAGTACTTC | TRBJ2-7 | TRBV11-2 | - | TRBD2
CASSKICVQGGNQPQHF | TGTGCCAGCAGCAAAATTTGCGTTCAGGGAGGCAATCAGCCCCAGCATTTT | TRBJ1-5 | TRBV21-1 | - | -
CASSQFLGLAGEETQYF | TGTGCCAGCAGCCAATTCTTAGGACTAGCGGGAGAAGAGACCCAGTACTTC | TRBJ2-5 | TRBV11-2 | - | TRBD2
CASSYWAQGAGAFF | TGTGCCAGCAGTTACTGGGCACAGGGTGCGGGAGCTTTCTTT | TRBJ1-1 | TRBV6-2/TRBV6-3 | - | -
CASSYLRTDTEAFF | TGTGCCAGCAGTTACTTGAGGACAGACACTGAAGCTTTCTTT | TRBJ1-1 | TRBV6-6 | - | -
CASCYNTGELFF | TGCGCCAGCTGTTACAACACCGGGGAGCTGTTTTTT | TRBJ2-2 | TRBV6-5 | - | -
CASSLYPGGGPYNEQFF | TGTGCCAGCAGTTTATACCCGGGGGGGGGCCCCTACAATGAGCAGTTCTTC | TRBJ2-1 | TRBV27 | - | TRBD2
CASSVTYGGETQYF | TGTGCCAGCAGCGTAACTTACGGTGGAGAGACCCAGTACTTC | TRBJ2-5 | TRBV9 | few | -
CASSQEANGFQETQYF | TGCGCCAGCAGCCAAGAAGCGAATGGGTTCCAAGAGACCCAGTACTTC | TRBJ2-5 | TRBV4-1 | - | -
CAISEADRESYEQYF | TGTGCCATCAGTGAGGCGGACAGGGAATCCTACGAGCAGTACTTC | TRBJ2-7 | TRBV10-3 | few | TRBD1
CSARSAGGIYEQYF | TGCAGTGCTAGGTCAGCGGGGGGAATCTACGAGCAGTACTTC | TRBJ2-7 | TRBV20-1 | few | TRBD2
CASSLGTEAFF | TGTGCCAGCAGTTTAGGCACTGAAGCTTTCTTT | TRBJ1-1 | TRBV12-3/TRBV12-4 | many | -
CSAEGRGAYEQYF | TGCAGTGCCGAAGGGCGGGGGGCGTATGAGCAGTACTTC | TRBJ2-7 | TRBV20-1 | - | TRBD2
CAISESNGYGDRAYEQYF | TGTGCCATCAGTGAGTCGAATGGGTATGGGGACAGGGCTTACGAGCAGTACTTC | TRBJ2-7 | TRBV10-3 | few | TRBD1
CASSWVAGGQETQYF | TGTGCCAGCAGCTGGGTAGCGGGGGGACAAGAGACCCAGTACTTC | TRBJ2-5 | TRBV7-9 | few | TRBD2
CSVGGASGIYNEQFF | TGCAGCGTTGGGGGGGCTAGCGGGATCTACAATGAGCAGTTCTTC | TRBJ2-1 | TRBV29-1 | - | TRBD2
CASSEGAGQTLWEQYF | TGTGCCAGCAGTGAAGGGGCGGGACAGACCCTTTGGGAGCAGTACTTC | TRBJ2-7 | TRBV2 | few | -
CASSQGSLGTDTQYF | TGCGCCAGCAGCCAAGGGTCTTTGGGGACAGATACGCAGTATTTT | TRBJ2-3 | TRBV4-3 | few | -
CASSQGRTGSYEQYF | TGCGCCAGCAGCCAAGGCCGGACGGGGAGCTACGAGCAGTACTTC | TRBJ2-7 | TRBV4-3 | - | -
CAWRGSGGANTGELFF | TGTGCCTGGAGAGGTAGCGGGGGGGCGAACACCGGGGAGCTGTTTTTT | TRBJ2-2 | TRBV30 | few | TRBD2
CASSFISTWVDEQFF | TGTGCCAGCAGTTTTATTTCCACCTGGGTGGACGAGCAGTTCTTC | TRBJ2-1 | TRBV27 | few | -
CASNPTSGPYEQYF | TGTGCCAGTAACCCTACTAGCGGTCCCTACGAGCAGTACTTC | TRBJ2-7 | TRBV19 | once | TRBD2
CASSEHRGPYEQYF | TGTGCCAGCAGTGAACACAGGGGACCCTACGAGCAGTACTTC | TRBJ2-7 | TRBV6-1 | - | TRBD1
CASSLRGGISGANVLTF | TGTGCCAGCAGCTTGAGGGGCGGGATTTCTGGGGCCAACGTCCTGACTTTC | TRBJ2-6 | TRBV13 | - | -
CASSRRQGDTGELFF | TGCGCCAGCAGCCGCCGACAGGGCGACACCGGGGAGCTGTTTTTT | TRBJ2-2 | TRBV4-3 | few | TRBD1
CSARAGETSGPSLDSYNEQFF | TGCAGTGCTAGAGCGGGGGAGACTAGCGGGCCTTCCTTAGATTCCTACAATGAGCAGTTCTTC | TRBJ2-1 | TRBV20-1 | - | TRBD2
CSVGQDRTKNIQYF | TGCAGCGTTGGCCAAGACAGAACCAAAAACATTCAGTACTTC | TRBJ2-4 | TRBV29-1 | - | -
CSVGASGSFYSYEQYF | TGCAGCGTTGGGGCTAGCGGGAGTTTTTACTCCTACGAGCAGTACTTC | TRBJ2-7 | TRBV29-1 | - | TRBD2
CASSFAGAGGGTDTQYF | TGTGCCAGCAGTTTTGCCGGGGCAGGGGGAGGCACAGATACGCAGTATTTT | TRBJ2-3 | TRBV28 | few | TRBD1
CASSQLQTGSTVGGYTF | TGTGCCAGCAGCCAACTCCAAACGGGGTCGACGGTTGGTGGCTACACCTTC | TRBJ1-2 | TRBV3-1 | - | -
CTSGRGTDTQYF | TGCACCAGCGGGAGGGGCACAGATACGCAGTATTTT | TRBJ2-3 | TRBV1 | few | -
CAISEPRHPYGYTF | TGTGCCATCAGTGAGCCTCGGCATCCTTATGGCTACACCTTC | TRBJ1-2 | TRBV10-3 | - | -
CASSQGQGLREKLFF | TGCGCCAGCAGCCAAGGACAGGGTTTGAGGGAAAAACTGTTTTTT | TRBJ1-4 | TRBV4-3 | - | TRBD1
CASSLESSYEQYF | TGTGCCAGCAGTTTAGAAAGCTCCTACGAGCAGTACTTC | TRBJ2-7 | TRBV5-1 | many | -
CASSPRWDVSYEQYF | TGTGCCAGCAGTCCCCGGTGGGACGTCTCCTACGAGCAGTACTTC | TRBJ2-7 | TRBV27 | few | -
CASSQEDGQGTEAFF | TGCGCCAGCAGCCAAGAGGACGGACAGGGCACTGAAGCTTTCTTT | TRBJ1-1 | TRBV4-3 | few | TRBD1
CASSLTWQGTDAQYF | TGTGCCAGCAGTTTGACCTGGCAGGGGACAGATGCGCAGTATTTT | TRBJ2-3 | TRBV12-3/TRBV12-4 | - | TRBD1
CASTDSGGRETQYF | TGTGCCAGCACAGACTCGGGCGGGAGAGAGACCCAGTACTTC | TRBJ2-5 | TRBV2 | - | TRBD2
CASSSRGAGGSYEQYF | TGTGCCAGCAGCTCCCGTGGAGCGGGGGGGTCCTACGAGCAGTACTTC | TRBJ2-7 | TRBV7-2 | - | TRBD2
CASSQNWGQFF | TGTGCCAGCAGCCAAAATTGGGGGCAGTTCTTC | TRBJ2-1 | TRBV14 | few | -
CASSLTANLQETQYF | TGCGCCAGCAGCTTAACAGCTAACCTTCAAGAGACCCAGTACTTC | TRBJ2-5 | TRBV5-1 | few | -
CASSLFRGNYEQYF | TGTGCCAGCAGCTTATTTAGGGGTAACTACGAGCAGTACTTC | TRBJ2-7 | TRBV7-2 | few | -
CASSQGSASGGLAKNIQYF | TGTGCCAGTAGCCAGGGGTCGGCTAGCGGGGGACTAGCCAAAAACATTCAGTACTTC | TRBJ2-4 | TRBV19 | few | TRBD2
CAISDFQGQETQYF | TGTGCCATCAGTGATTTCCAGGGCCAAGAGACCCAGTACTTC | TRBJ2-5 | TRBV10-3 | few | -
CASSLAGAAYADTQYF | TGCGCCAGCAGCTTGGCCGGGGCGGCATATGCAGATACGCAGTATTTT | TRBJ2-3 | TRBV5-1 | few | -
CASSPRGTAYQETQYF | TGCGCCAGCAGCCCACGTGGGACGGCGTACCAAGAGACCCAGTACTTC | TRBJ2-5 | TRBV4-1 | - | -
CASSFTGFSTDTQYF | TGTGCCAGCAGCTTTACAGGTTTTAGCACAGATACGCAGTATTTT | TRBJ2-3 | TRBV7-2 | few | -
CASSLGPSALREQYF | TGTGCCAGCAGTTTAGGGCCTTCCGCCCTACGCGAGCAGTACTTC | TRBJ2-7 | TRBV27 | few | -
CASSLGIGQAFYEQYF | TGCGCCAGCAGCTTGGGTATAGGACAAGCCTTCTACGAGCAGTACTTC | TRBJ2-7 | TRBV5-1 | - | -
CTSSLAGALTDTQYF | TGTACCAGCAGCTTAGCGGGGGCCCTCACAGATACGCAGTATTTT | TRBJ2-3 | TRBV7-3 | - | TRBD2
CAIRQDRTEETQYF | TGTGCCATCAGGCAGGACAGGACTGAAGAGACCCAGTACTTC | TRBJ2-5 | TRBV10-3 | - | TRBD1
CASSQEDRGNYGYTF | TGCGCCAGCAGCCAAGAGGACAGGGGGAACTATGGCTACACCTTC | TRBJ1-2 | TRBV4-3 | - | TRBD1
CATSRGGLAGPRYF | TGTGCCACCAGCAGAGGGGGACTAGCGGGGCCACGGTACTTC | TRBJ2-7 | TRBV15 | - | TRBD2